This is a list of T cell receptor beta chains from one sample in a study of CD8+ T cells in alopecia areata. Assay: immunoSEQ multiplex PCR; the TCRdb copy retains only in-frame clones and omits some. The sample contains about 15,000 clones, more than 45% of which appear only once. Sequenced: skin. The receptor set was obtained from a human donor with alopecia areata. Both conserved end residues are part of each CDR3. Fields, in order: clone size, V gene, J gene, CDR3 length, D gene, CDR3 protein, CDR3 DNA. D genes are given only for firm matches. The listing skips clone size in some rows; elsewhere it reads once, few, many or a size class.

>-|TRBV5-1|TRBJ2-1|17|TRBD1
CASSLVVDRGLWNEQFF
TGCGCCAGCAGCTTGGTGGTTGACAGGGGGCTTTGGAATGAGCAGTTCTTC
>-|TRBV28|TRBJ2-1|14|-
CASSPAGNSGEQFF
TGTGCCAGCAGCCCAGCCGGGAACTCGGGTGAGCAGTTCTTC
>-|TRBV6-1|TRBJ1-5|17|TRBD1
CASSGRDRGPSNQPQHF
TGTGCCAGCAGTGGGAGGGACAGGGGACCTAGCAATCAGCCCCAGCATTTT
>-|TRBV6-1|TRBJ2-3|14|-
CASSHKRSTDTQYF
TGTGCCAGCAGTCACAAACGTAGCACAGATACGCAGTATTTT
>few|TRBV5-1|TRBJ2-5|15|-
CASSPAGPLRETQYF
TGCGCCAGCAGCCCGGCCGGCCCCCTGAGGGAGACCCAGTACTTC
>-|TRBV2|TRBJ1-2|14|-
CASRRDWLGYGYTF
TGTGCCAGCAGAAGGGACTGGCTTGGCTATGGCTACACCTTC
>-|TRBV7-6|TRBJ2-7|11|-
CASSLVDEQYF
TGTGCCAGCAGCCTTGTAGACGAGCAGTACTTC
>-|TRBV5-6|TRBJ2-1|17|-
CASSLGEARRGSNEQFF
TGTGCCAGCAGCTTGGGAGAGGCCCGTAGAGGGTCGAATGAGCAGTTCTTC
>-|TRBV7-9|TRBJ2-3|17|TRBD1
CASSSTSQGMGTDTQYF
TGTGCCAGCAGCTCCACCTCACAGGGGATGGGCACAGATACGCAGTATTTT
>-|TRBV2|TRBJ2-7|14|TRBD2
CATGWGLAPYEQYF
TGTGCCACCGGCTGGGGACTAGCCCCCTACGAGCAGTACTTC
>few|TRBV6-5|TRBJ1-4|14|TRBD1
CASSARDRVEKLFF
TGTGCCAGCAGTGCCCGGGACAGGGTCGAAAAACTGTTTTTT
>few|TRBV6-5|TRBJ2-1|16|-
CASSYLGGPGADEQFF
TGTGCCAGCAGTTACCTTGGCGGACCCGGAGCCGATGAGCAGTTCTTC
>-|TRBV2|TRBJ2-1|13|-
CASFGGGYNEQFF
TGTGCCAGCTTTGGAGGGGGCTACAATGAGCAGTTCTTC
>-|TRBV28|TRBJ2-7|16|TRBD2
CASSFEGPSGSGEQYF
TGTGCCAGCAGTTTTGAAGGGCCTAGCGGGAGCGGCGAGCAGTACTTC
>-|TRBV27|TRBJ2-7|15|TRBD1
CASSLYGTGWYEQYF
TGTGCCAGCAGTTTATACGGGACAGGTTGGTACGAGCAGTACTTC
>few|TRBV29-1|TRBJ2-3|11|-
CSARRGDTQYF
TGCAGCGCCCGGAGAGGAGATACGCAGTATTTT
>few|TRBV7-3|TRBJ2-7|18|TRBD2
CASSLRSPGSSGRDEQYF
TGTGCCAGCAGCTTAAGATCCCCTGGGAGTAGCGGGAGAGACGAGCAGTACTTC
>-|TRBV19|TRBJ1-5|17|-
CASSMGPGRPPAQPQHF
TGTGCCAGTAGTATGGGACCGGGACGGCCCCCGGCTCAGCCCCAGCATTTT
>once|TRBV6-5|TRBJ1-4|15|TRBD1
CASRGTGTGREKLFF
TGTGCCAGCAGGGGAACCGGGACAGGGAGGGAAAAACTGTTTTTT
>-|TRBV11-1|TRBJ2-7|14|TRBD2
CASSLASGSYEQYF
TGTGCCAGCAGCTTGGCTAGCGGGAGCTACGAGCAGTACTTC
>-|TRBV11-2|TRBJ2-3|19|TRBD2
CASSSPGLAATGGTDTQYF
TGTGCCAGCAGCTCCCCGGGACTAGCGGCAACGGGCGGCACAGATACGCAGTATTTT
>-|TRBV7-9|TRBJ2-2|15|-
CASSLGRPITGELFF
TGTGCCAGCAGCTTAGGGCGGCCGATCACCGGGGAGCTGTTTTTT
>few|TRBV18|TRBJ2-5|12|-
CASSPLGETQYF
TGTGCCAGCTCACCACTCGGAGAGACCCAGTACTTC
>once|TRBV4-2|TRBJ1-4|15|-
CASSQESFPGEKLFF
TGTGCCAGCAGCCAAGAGTCCTTCCCCGGGGAAAAACTGTTTTTT
>-|TRBV28|TRBJ2-7|13|TRBD2
CASGTSEPYEQYF
TGTGCCAGCGGGACTAGCGAGCCCTACGAGCAGTACTTC
>few|TRBV5-1|TRBJ2-7|13|-
CASSYSGAYEQYF
TGCGCCAGCAGCTACTCAGGGGCCTACGAGCAGTACTTC
>large|TRBV7-3|TRBJ2-1|14|-
CASSPAGNSGEQFF
TGTGCCAGCAGCCCAGCCGGGAACTCGGGTGAGCAGTTCTTC
>-|TRBV12-2|TRBJ1-2|15|-
CASRSNGGREYGYTF
TGTGCAAGTCGCTCCAACGGGGGCAGGGAGTATGGCTACACCTTC
>-|TRBV2|TRBJ1-4|11|-
CASRANEKLFF
TGTGCCAGCAGGGCGAATGAAAAACTGTTTTTT
>-|TRBV18|TRBJ1-2|15|TRBD1
CASSTKQGTNYGYTF
TGTGCCAGCTCAACAAAACAGGGGACTAACTATGGCTACACCTTC
>few|TRBV14|TRBJ1-1|13|-
CASSTGRRGGAFF
TGTGCCAGCAGCACCGGCCGTCGGGGGGGAGCTTTCTTT
>-|TRBV7-9|TRBJ1-2|13|-
CASSLGRGDGYTF
TGTGCCAGCAGCTTAGGTAGAGGGGATGGCTACACCTTC
>-|TRBV7-9|TRBJ2-3|13|TRBD2
CASSPSGSGTQYF
TGTGCCAGCAGCCCTAGCGGGAGTGGTACGCAGTATTTT
>few|TRBV11-2|TRBJ2-1|14|-
CASSLAGAQSEQFF
TGTGCCAGCAGCTTAGCGGGAGCCCAGAGCGAGCAGTTCTTC
>-|TRBV7-9|TRBJ2-7|15|-
CASSLSSGPNYEQYF
TGTGCCAGCAGCCTGAGTTCCGGCCCTAACTACGAGCAGTACTTC
>-|TRBV6-5|TRBJ2-7|15|-
CASGQRGEPSYEQYF
TGTGCCAGCGGCCAAAGGGGGGAACCTTCCTACGAGCAGTACTTC
>-|TRBV14|TRBJ2-2|19|TRBD2
CASSPWTSGTLSAGGELFF
TGTGCCAGCAGCCCCTGGACTAGCGGGACCCTTTCAGCAGGCGGGGAGCTGTTTTTT
>-|TRBV10-1|TRBJ1-3|13|TRBD1
CASSTGPGNTIYF
TGCGCCAGTTCGACAGGGCCTGGAAACACCATATATTTT
>-|TRBV5-1|TRBJ2-3|14|-
CASSFERGTDTQYF
TGCGCCAGCAGCTTCGAAAGGGGAACAGATACGCAGTATTTT
>-|TRBV6-1|TRBJ1-2|15|TRBD1
CASSLTGEGAYGYTF
TGTGCCAGCAGTTTGACAGGGGAGGGAGCCTATGGCTACACCTTC